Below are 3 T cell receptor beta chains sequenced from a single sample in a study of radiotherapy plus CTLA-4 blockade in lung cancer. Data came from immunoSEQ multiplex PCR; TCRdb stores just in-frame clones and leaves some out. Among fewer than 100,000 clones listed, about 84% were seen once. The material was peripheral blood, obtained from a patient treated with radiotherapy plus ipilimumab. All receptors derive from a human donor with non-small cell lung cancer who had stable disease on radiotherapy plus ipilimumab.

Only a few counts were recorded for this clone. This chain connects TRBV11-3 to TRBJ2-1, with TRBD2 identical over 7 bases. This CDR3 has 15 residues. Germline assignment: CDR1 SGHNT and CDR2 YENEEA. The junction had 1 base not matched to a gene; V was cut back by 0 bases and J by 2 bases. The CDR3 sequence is CASSLEGGTYNEQFF. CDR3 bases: TGTGCCAGCAGCTTAGAGGGGGGGACCTACAATGAGCAGTTCTTC.

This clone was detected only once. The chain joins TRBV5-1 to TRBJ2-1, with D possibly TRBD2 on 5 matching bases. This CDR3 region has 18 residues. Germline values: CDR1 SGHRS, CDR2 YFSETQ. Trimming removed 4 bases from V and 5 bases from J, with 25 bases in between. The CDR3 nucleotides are TGCGCCAGCAGCCCGGCCCTCAGGCGGGTACAGTCCAACAATGAGCAGTTCTTC. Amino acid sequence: CASSPALRRVQSNNEQFF.

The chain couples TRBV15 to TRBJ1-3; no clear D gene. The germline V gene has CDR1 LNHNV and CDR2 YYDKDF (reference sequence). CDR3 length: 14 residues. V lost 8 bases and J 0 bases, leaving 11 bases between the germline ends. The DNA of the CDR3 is TGTGCCACCCAGGACCCGACCTCTGGAAACACCATATATTTT. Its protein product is CATQDPTSGNTIYF.